This T cell receptor beta chain emerged from a study of T cell responses to AZD1222 COVID-19 vaccine. The table came from immunoSEQ multiplex PCR; TCRdb's copy has only in-frame clones and leaves some out. This sample carries under 95,000 clones, 80% to 90% of them seen once, and the ten largest clones take roughly 15%. This clone was picked up a small number of times. Other DNA sequences of this sample code for an identical CDR3. The CDR3 totals 11 residues. V shed 2 bases and J shed 5 bases, with 3 bases lying between them. Germline lookup yields CDR1 KGHSH and CDR2 LQKENI. Source: peripheral blood, taken on day 0 of AZD1222 vaccination. This TCR came from an adult in good health. The chain employs TRBV18 and TRBJ2-5; D remains unclear. CDR3 sequence reads: CASSPSETQYF. As DNA, the CDR3 is TGTGCCAGCTCACCAAGTGAGACCCAGTACTTC.